This entry lists 23 T cell receptor beta chains sequenced from one sample in a study of blood T cell repertoires in COVID-19. Only in-frame clones appear in the TCRdb table, and some are missing; sequencing was by immunoSEQ multiplex PCR. Of around 300,000 clones in the sample, roughly 86% were seen once. Sequencing was carried out using PBMCs or T cells enriched from blood (not recorded which). All receptors come from a woman aged 60-70 years who had recovered from COVID-19.

Details on this clone: The junction differs from germline at one of its ends, possibly a read error. CDR3 residues: CASTPVGQGAGGYRYTF. For the CDR3, the DNA is TGTGCCAGCACTCCGGTCGGACAGGGGGCAGGAGGCTATCGCTACACCTTC. This chain joins TRBV2 and TRBJ1-2, with 11 bases matching TRBD1. The germline V gene has CDR1 SNHLY and CDR2 FYNNEI. This CDR3 is 17 amino acids long.

The genes are TRBV11-2 and TRBJ2-7, with D hard to call. V lost 0 bases and J 2 bases, leaving 11 bases between the germline ends. The CDR3 contains 15 residues. CDR1 and CDR2 from the germline V gene are SGHAT and FQNNGV. The CDR3 DNA is TGTGCCAGCAGCTTAGACCGCGGATCTACCTACGAGCAGTACTTC. It specifies CASSLDRGSTYEQYF.

The chain has TRBV28 and TRBJ2-7; D call uncertain. Germline V CDR1 and CDR2: MDHEN, SYDVKM. With 2 bases removed from V and 3 bases from J, the gap between germline ends came to 5 bases. The CDR3 is 12 amino acids. The CDR3 coding sequence is TGTGCCAGCAGTTTAGTAGACTACGAGCAGTACTTC. This sequence encodes CASSLVDYEQYF. Combining the CDR3 with reference TRBV28 and TRBJ2-7 gives the whole variable domain DVKVTQSSRYLVKRTGEKVFLECVQDMDHENMFWYRQDPGLGLRLIYFSYDVKMKEKGDIPEGYSVSREKKERFSLILESASTNQTSMYLCASSLVDYEQYFGPGTRLTVT.

The sample holds one count of this clone. The chain combines TRBV27 with TRBJ1-2, with a weak D call TRBD1 (5 bases). In germline, CDR1 is MNHEY, CDR2 SMNVEV (reference sequence). V was clipped by 5 bases and J by 5 bases, with 18 bases between them. This CDR3 has 15 residues. CDR3 sequence: CASSPGGRGDYGYTF. The CDR3 DNA is TGTGCCAGCAGTCCAGGAGGTCGGGGGGATTATGGCTACACCTTC.

The rearrangement uses TRBV6-2 or TRBV6-3 and TRBJ2-7; D is uncertain. The CDR3 loop spans 13 amino acids. The V gene lost 5 bases and the J gene lost 2 bases, with 10 bases spanning the gap. CDR1 and CDR2 from the germline V gene are MNHEY and SVGEGT. The CDR3 DNA reads as TGTGCCAGCAGTAGAACTACACCCTACGAGCAGTACTTC. This sequence encodes CASSRTTPYEQYF.

A remark on this clone: Other DNA sequences of this sample code for an identical CDR3. The chain is built from TRBV9 and TRBJ1-4; the match to TRBD1 covers 7 bases. The V and J ends lost 2 bases and 7 bases, in that order; junction bases with no gene match: 5. This CDR3 spans 14 amino acids. Germline values: CDR1 SGDLS, CDR2 YYNGEE. The CDR3 DNA sequence: TGTGCCAGCAGCGTCGACAGGGCAGGTGAAAAACTGTTTTTT. Encoded protein: CASSVDRAGEKLFF.

The chain uses TRBV12-2 and TRBJ2-6; TRBD1 is the table's D call, not checked against the DNA. TRBV12-2 is tagged as a pseudogene. This CDR3 contains 20 residues. CDR3 in amino acids: CASRLSLDGQRISGANVLTF. For the CDR3, the DNA is TGTGCAAGTCGCTTATCTTTAGACGGACAGAGAATCTCTGGGGCCAACGTCCTGACTTTC.

The chain combines TRBV10-3 with TRBJ1-1; TRBD1 aligns across 8 bases. With 4 bases clipped from V and 1 base from J, the junction kept 8 bases outside the gene matches. The germline gives CDR1 ENHRY, CDR2 SYGVKD. The CDR3 contains 16 residues. CDR3 sequence: CAISGTGTGQNTEAFF. The CDR3 nucleotides read TGTGCCATCAGTGGGACCGGGACAGGCCAGAACACTGAAGCTTTCTTT.

The V call is TRBV3-1 (or the pseudogene TRBV3-2), the J call TRBJ2-3; 15 bases map to TRBD2. Germline CDR1 reads LGHDT; CDR2 reads YNNKEL (reference sequence). Trimming cost V 2 bases and J 1 base; bases outside gene matches: 4. The CDR3 is 18 residues long. CDR3 protein: CASSQSRTSGGGTDTQYF. DNA for the CDR3: TGTGCCAGCAGCCAATCACGGACTAGCGGGGGGGGCACAGATACGCAGTATTTT.

A note on this clone: The sample carries other DNA sequences with the same CDR3. The chain joins TRBV27 to TRBJ2-2, with 8 bases identical to TRBD1. The trim removed 6 bases at V and 8 bases at J, leaving 5 bases unmatched. The CDR3 spans 13 residues. Germline assignment: CDR1 MNHEY and CDR2 SMNVEV (reference sequence). CDR3 DNA sequence: TGTGCCAGCAGCGACAGGGGTGATGGGGAGCTGTTTTTT. Translating it yields CASSDRGDGELFF.

This clone has a single count. V and J are TRBV24-1 and TRBJ1-2; weak D call: TRBD1 (5 bases). Germline V CDR1 and CDR2: KGHDR, SFDVKD. V lost 4 bases to trimming and J lost 8 bases, with 19 bases between them. The CDR3 length is 15 residues. Here the CDR3 reads CATSELTDYVRGYTF. In DNA, the CDR3 is TGTGCCACCAGTGAGCTGACAGATTATGTTCGGGGCTACACCTTC.

The rearrangement uses TRBV7-3 and TRBJ1-1; TRBD1 agrees at 7 bases. There are 13 residues in the CDR3. Germline V CDR1 and CDR2: SGHTA, FQGTGA. The trim removed 6 bases at V and 6 bases at J, leaving 7 bases unmatched. CDR3 region: CASREQGSAEAFF. The CDR3 nucleotides are TGTGCCAGCAGGGAACAGGGGAGCGCTGAAGCTTTCTTT.

Here the CDR3 reads CASSLLVPYEQYF. Written as DNA, the CDR3 is TGTGCCAGCAGCTTACTAGTTCCATACGAGCAGTACTTC. The chain recombines TRBV5-5 with TRBJ2-7, with D possibly matching TRBD2 (5 bases). Germline CDR1 reads SGHKS; CDR2 reads YYEKEE (reference sequence). The CDR3 runs 13 residues. The V and J ends lost 2 bases and 4 bases respectively, with 10 bases between them.

The chain couples TRBV7-2 to TRBJ2-1; 8 bases map to TRBD2. There are 15 residues in the CDR3. The junction had 10 bases not matched to a gene; V was cut back by 0 bases and J by 12 bases. Germline V gene data show CDR1 as SGHTA and CDR2 as FQGNSA. Here the CDR3 reads CASSLARGSGIAQFF. The DNA of the CDR3 is TGTGCCAGCAGCTTAGCGCGGGGTAGCGGGATAGCGCAGTTCTTC.

The chain uses TRBV19 and TRBJ2-1; 12 positions agree with TRBD2. The CDR3 loop spans 17 amino acids. Germline CDR1 and CDR2: LNHDA and SQIVND (reference sequence). V dropped 8 bases and J dropped 0; count of bases not matched to a gene: 8. The CDR3 region is CASRRTSGASSYNEQFF. The CDR3 bases are TGTGCCAGTCGGAGGACTAGCGGGGCGAGCTCCTACAATGAGCAGTTCTTC.

The chain is built from TRBV13 and TRBJ1-3, with 12 bases lining up with TRBD1. Germline V gene data show CDR1 as PRHDT and CDR2 as FYEKMQ (reference sequence). Trimming cost V 4 bases and J 3 bases; bases outside gene matches: 13. CDR3 length: 19 residues. CDR3 amino acids: CASSSAGTGGFGDGNTIYF. In DNA form, the CDR3 reads TGTGCCAGCAGCTCCGCCGGGACAGGGGGCTTCGGAGATGGAAACACCATATATTTT.

This rearrangement joins TRBV5-1 to TRBJ2-4; D is perhaps TRBD2 (6 bases). The CDR3 covers 13 residues. Germline loops: CDR1 SGHRS, CDR2 YFSETQ. V was shortened by 0 bases and J by 9 bases, with 10 bases between the two germline ends. The CDR3 loop is CASSLVQEGIQYF. The CDR3 DNA follows: TGCGCCAGCAGCTTGGTACAGGAGGGCATTCAGTACTTC.

This chain connects TRBV19 to TRBJ2-2; 7 bases are shared with TRBD2. V dropped 1 base and J dropped 1; count of bases not matched to a gene: 3. CDR1 and CDR2 from the germline V gene are LNHDA and SQIVND (reference sequence). The CDR3 runs 16 residues. The CDR3 here is CASSIVASGNTGELFF. The CDR3 region has the DNA TGTGCCAGTAGTATAGTGGCTAGCGGGAACACCGGGGAGCTGTTTTTT.

The chain is built from TRBV6-5 and TRBJ2-5, with 10 bases matching TRBD1. The CDR3 runs to 16 residues. The J segment lost 1 base and the V segment lost 4 bases, leaving 6 bases of the junction unmatched. Germline CDR1 reads MNHEY; CDR2 reads SVGAGI. This chain's CDR3 is CASSLWTGGLQETQYF. The CDR3 DNA follows: TGTGCCAGCAGTTTATGGACAGGGGGTCTCCAAGAGACCCAGTACTTC.

This chain joins TRBV11-3 and TRBJ2-1; possibly TRBD1 for D (7 bases). CDR1 is SGHNT and CDR2 is YENEEA in the germline V gene. Trimming took off 0 bases at V and 0 bases at J, with 15 bases between the two ends. The CDR3 has 18 amino acids. The CDR3: CASSLDHQGGLSYNEQFF. Here the CDR3 DNA reads TGTGCCAGCAGCTTAGATCATCAGGGGGGACTCTCCTACAATGAGCAGTTCTTC.

The chain combines TRBV28 with TRBJ1-2; perhaps TRBD1 as D (6 bases). The CDR3 has 13 amino acids. Looked up from germline, CDR1 is MDHEN and CDR2 is SYDVKM. Trimming took 5 bases from V and 4 from J, leaving 11 bases between them. CDR3: CASSGGQIYGYTF. In DNA, the CDR3 is TGTGCCAGCAGTGGCGGACAGATCTATGGCTACACCTTC.

CDR3 amino acids: CASSFYPRRGKFTGELFF. In DNA form, the CDR3 reads TGTGCCAGCAGCTTTTACCCCCGTCGGGGGAAATTCACCGGGGAGCTGTTTTTT. The chain links TRBV7-9 to TRBJ2-2, with TRBD2 as a possible D gene (6 bases). This CDR3 comprises 18 residues. V lost 3 bases and J 4 bases, leaving 21 bases between the germline ends. Germline-derived CDR1 and CDR2 are SEHNR and FQNEAQ (reference sequence).

This chain connects TRBV7-2 to TRBJ1-4; a weak D match, TRBD1 (6 bases). The CDR3 is 15 amino acids. The germline V gene has CDR1 SGHTA and CDR2 FQGNSA. The germline V and J ends were trimmed by 1 base and 8 bases, with 14 bases remaining between them. CDR3 loop: CASSLVGGGDEKLFF. CDR3 in DNA: TGTGCCAGCAGCTTAGTGGGGGGGGGCGACGAAAAACTGTTTTTT.